These T cell receptor beta chains were read from a single sample in a study of patients and donors after allogeneic stem cell transplantation. TCRdb redid the calling of the RT-PCR reads with MiXCR, one entry per CDR3 protein. Of hundreds of thousands of distinct CDR3 sequences listed, under 20% are singletons. Sequenced material: blood, either unsorted or a sorted T cell fraction (not recorded which). Source of these receptors: a human donor who was either an allogeneic HSCT recipient or a stem cell or donor lymphocyte infusion donor (not recorded which). It is not recorded whose cells these are; they may come from a transplant donor. The CDR3 runs from the conserved cysteine through the conserved F or W. D genes are given only for firm matches. Only some rows state a clone size, as once, few, many or a class for expanded clones.

j_call,d_call,v_call,clone_size,cdr3_aa,cdr3_nt
TRBJ2-3,TRBD2,TRBV10-3,few,CAINGLAASTDTQYF,TGTGCCATCAATGGACTAGCGGCCTCCACAGATACGCAGTATTTT
TRBJ2-6,.,TRBV4-1,few,CASSQTPGSGANVLTF,TGCGCCAGCAGCCAAACACCAGGGAGTGGGGCCAACGTCCTGACTTTC
TRBJ2-7,.,TRBV29-1,few,CSVLGTDAWEQYF,TGCAGCGTTTTGGGGACCGACGCTTGGGAGCAGTACTTC
TRBJ2-1,TRBD2,TRBV7-3,few,CASSLVGLARNEQFF,TGTGCCAGCAGCTTAGTGGGACTAGCTAGGAATGAGCAGTTCTTC
TRBJ2-7,TRBD1,TRBV27,few,CASSRFNRGHDEQYF,TGTGCCAGCAGTCGTTTTAACAGGGGGCATGACGAGCAGTACTTC
TRBJ1-5,.,TRBV12-3/TRBV12-4,.,CASSLIGGVRNQPQHF,TGTGCCAGCAGTTTGATTGGGGGCGTTAGGAATCAGCCCCAGCATTTT
TRBJ2-2,.,TRBV6-1,.,CASSEWGNANTGELFF,TGTGCCAGCAGTGAATGGGGGAACGCGAACACCGGGGAGCTGTTTTTT
TRBJ2-2,TRBD2,TRBV6-2/TRBV6-3,once,CASSYSTCEGPAGGSDTGELFF,TGTGCCAGCAGTTACTCGACGTGTGAGGGCCCCGCGGGAGGTTCCGACACCGGGGAGCTGTTTTTT
TRBJ2-2,TRBD2,TRBV7-3,.,CASSSPGGNTGELFF,TGTGCCAGCAGCTCCCCGGGAGGGAACACCGGGGAGCTGTTTTTT
TRBJ1-4,.,TRBV2,.,CASILAEKLFF,TGTGCCAGCATACTGGCGGAAAAACTGTTTTTT
TRBJ2-5,TRBD1,TRBV5-1,few,CASSDFRTGVQETQYF,TGCGCCAGCAGCGATTTTCGGACAGGGGTCCAAGAGACCCAGTACTTC
TRBJ1-6,.,TRBV7-9,.,CASSRQGEGINSPLHF,TGTGCCAGCAGCCGCCAGGGTGAGGGAATTAATTCACCCCTCCACTTT
TRBJ2-7,TRBD1,TRBV5-1,few,CASSWGQGADEQYF,TGCGCCAGCAGCTGGGGACAGGGGGCCGACGAGCAGTACTTC
TRBJ2-7,TRBD2,TRBV15,few,CATSSDGLAGGEQYF,TGTGCCACCAGCAGCGATGGACTAGCGGGAGGCGAGCAGTACTTC
TRBJ2-5,TRBD1,TRBV5-8,.,CASSQGQGGRQETQYF,TGTGCCAGCAGCCAGGGACAGGGGGGCAGGCAAGAGACCCAGTACTTC
TRBJ2-2,TRBD2,TRBV12-3/TRBV12-4,.,CASRTNSGRAGELFF,TGTGCCAGCAGAACCAATAGCGGGAGGGCCGGGGAGCTGTTTTTT
TRBJ2-3,TRBD2,TRBV20-1,few,CSARNFLAGAGDTQYF,TGCAGTGCTAGGAATTTCCTAGCGGGAGCTGGAGATACGCAGTATTTT
TRBJ2-7,.,TRBV19,.,CASIGGSSYEQYF,TGTGCCAGTATCGGGGGCAGCTCCTACGAGCAGTACTTC
TRBJ2-3,.,TRBV5-1,.,CASSLGRDTQYF,TGCGCCAGCAGCTTGGGGAGGGATACGCAGTATTTT
TRBJ1-5,.,TRBV7-2,few,CASSQQAPRSNQPQHF,TGTGCCAGCAGCCAACAGGCTCCTCGGAGCAATCAGCCCCAGCATTTT
TRBJ2-7,.,TRBV27,few,CASSPPPRWNRDEQYF,TGTGCCAGCAGCCCGCCTCCACGGTGGAATAGGGACGAGCAGTACTTC
TRBJ1-2,.,TRBV12-3/TRBV12-4,few,CASSLHGGNYGYTF,TGTGCCAGCAGTTTACATGGGGGGAACTATGGCTACACCTTC
TRBJ1-4,.,TRBV29-1,few,CSVEEGPNEKLFF,TGCAGCGTTGAAGAAGGACCTAATGAAAAACTGTTTTTT
TRBJ2-1,TRBD1,TRBV11-3,.,CASSLGQGSNEQFF,TGTGCCAGCAGCTTAGGACAGGGATCCAATGAGCAGTTCTTC
TRBJ2-1,TRBD2,TRBV6-2/TRBV6-3,few,CASSYSGLAGVLGEQFF,TGTGCCAGCAGTTACTCGGGTCTAGCGGGAGTCCTCGGTGAGCAGTTCTTC
TRBJ1-2,.,TRBV7-2,few,CASSLNRVGGYTF,TGTGCCAGCAGCTTAAACAGGGTAGGCGGCTACACCTTC
TRBJ2-7,TRBD2,TRBV20-1,many,CSARGDSGSWYEQYF,TGCAGTGCTAGAGGGGATAGCGGGAGTTGGTACGAGCAGTACTTC
TRBJ2-1,.,TRBV5-1,.,CASSLRTEQFF,TGCGCCAGCAGCTTGCGAACTGAGCAGTTCTTC
TRBJ1-3,.,TRBV28,.,CASSLDLYGNTIYF,TGTGCCAGCAGTCTGGACTTGTACGGAAACACCATATATTTT
TRBJ2-3,.,TRBV20-1,few,CSARDMGGPTDTQYF,TGCAGTGCTAGAGATATGGGCGGGCCCACAGATACGCAGTATTTT
TRBJ1-5,.,TRBV19,few,CASSMSLNQPQHF,TGTGCCAGTAGTATGAGCCTTAATCAGCCCCAGCATTTT
TRBJ1-1,.,TRBV18,few,CASSPLPNTEAFF,TGTGCCAGCTCACCATTACCGAACACTGAAGCTTTCTTT
TRBJ2-5,.,TRBV10-3,.,CAISGDPFETQYF,TGTGCCATCAGTGGGGACCCCTTTGAGACCCAGTACTTC
TRBJ2-1,.,TRBV18,.,CTSSPDRVAYNEQFF,TGTACCAGCTCACCCGACAGAGTAGCCTACAATGAGCAGTTCTTC
TRBJ2-5,.,TRBV4-2,few,CASSQDWSGKETQYF,TGTGCCAGCAGCCAAGATTGGTCGGGGAAAGAGACCCAGTACTTC
TRBJ2-7,TRBD1,TRBV6-1,.,CASSAGTGHYEQYF,TGTGCCAGCAGTGCCGGGACAGGCCACTACGAGCAGTACTTC
TRBJ2-5,.,TRBV4-2,.,CASSQEQGGLKTQYF,TGTGCCAGCAGCCAAGAGCAGGGGGGCCTAAAGACCCAGTACTTC
TRBJ2-1,.,TRBV12-3/TRBV12-4,.,CASTSGLDEDEQFF,TGTGCCAGCACCTCCGGGCTAGATGAGGATGAGCAGTTCTTC
TRBJ2-7,TRBD1,TRBV19,few,CASSRGRRDRPYEQYF,TGTGCCAGTAGTAGAGGTCGCCGGGACAGGCCGTACGAGCAGTACTTC
TRBJ1-5,TRBD1,TRBV2,few,CASSSGTGVRQPQHF,TGTGCCAGCAGTTCCGGGACAGGGGTGAGACAGCCCCAGCATTTT
TRBJ2-3,.,TRBV5-6,few,CASSSHGGRTDTQYF,TGTGCCAGCAGCTCCCACGGGGGCCGGACAGATACGCAGTATTTT
TRBJ1-4,TRBD1,TRBV5-1,.,CASSLRTGGEKLFF,TGCGCCAGCTCCCTACGAACAGGGGGTGAAAAACTGTTTTTT
TRBJ2-3,TRBD2,TRBV24-1,few,CATRPGLAGVNTQYF,TGTGCCACCAGGCCTGGACTAGCGGGAGTAAATACGCAGTATTTT
TRBJ2-1,.,TRBV4-2,few,CASSPKGGSYNEQFF,TGTGCCAGCAGCCCTAAGGGGGGCTCCTACAATGAGCAGTTCTTC
TRBJ2-1,TRBD2,TRBV14,few,CASKLAVNNEQFF,TGTGCCAGCAAACTAGCGGTTAACAATGAGCAGTTCTTC
TRBJ1-5,TRBD1,TRBV4-1,few,CASINLFVDRVGQPQHF,TGCGCCAGCATAAATCTTTTCGTGGACAGGGTAGGCCAGCCCCAGCATTTT
TRBJ2-5,.,TRBV6-1,few,CASRARQGLGETQYF,TGTGCCAGCAGGGCCCGACAGGGACTGGGGGAGACCCAGTACTTC
TRBJ1-2,TRBD1,TRBV20-1,.,CSARERGRGYGYTF,TGCAGTGCTAGGGAAAGGGGGCGCGGCTATGGCTACACCTTC
TRBJ2-5,.,TRBV7-3,.,CASSPKGPQETQYF,TGTGCCAGCAGCCCCAAGGGTCCCCAAGAGACCCAGTACTTC
TRBJ1-2,.,TRBV19,few,CASSPGAVYGYTF,TGTGCCAGTAGCCCCGGGGCCGTCTATGGCTACACCTTC
TRBJ2-1,.,TRBV19,.,CASSIWLTKSNEQFF,TGTGCCAGTAGTATCTGGTTAACTAAGAGCAATGAGCAGTTCTTC
TRBJ1-5,.,TRBV5-4,.,CASSLRKRSNQPQHF,TGTGCCAGCAGCTTGAGGAAGCGGAGCAATCAGCCCCAGCATTTT
TRBJ1-1,TRBD1,TRBV6-1,.,CASSHRQGRRRNTEAFF,TGTGCCAGCAGCCATCGACAGGGAAGGCGGCGGAACACTGAAGCTTTCTTT
TRBJ2-7,TRBD2,TRBV20-1,.,CSASRTSGSYEQYF,TGCAGTGCTAGTCGGACTAGCGGATCCTACGAGCAGTACTTC
TRBJ2-7,.,TRBV28,.,CASSPGTPVYEQYF,TGTGCCAGCAGTCCCGGGACACCAGTTTACGAGCAGTACTTC
TRBJ1-1,.,TRBV7-8,.,CASSSITNTEAFF,TGTGCCAGCAGCTCCATCACGAACACTGAAGCTTTCTTT
TRBJ1-1,.,TRBV20-1,.,CSARSVPKNTEAFF,TGCAGTGCTAGAAGCGTACCGAAGAACACTGAAGCTTTCTTT
TRBJ1-4,.,TRBV12-3/TRBV12-4,.,CASSLSPIGTPIGSLFF,TGTGCCAGCAGCTTATCACCTATCGGGACACCTATTGGGTCACTGTTTTTT